This is a list of T cell receptor beta chains from one sample in a study of cytomegalovirus exposure and HLA in healthy donors. Sequenced by immunoSEQ multiplex PCR; TCRdb stores in-frame clones only, minus some. The table for this sample gives about 140,000 clones. Sequenced input: PBMCs. The origin of the receptors is a young woman in good health and CMV-seronegative. Both conserved end residues are part of each CDR3. The D gene is left open where the match is weak.

d_call	v_call	j_call	cdr3_aa
.	TRBV4-1	TRBJ1-1	CASSLAVSTEAFF
.	TRBV6-1	TRBJ1-2	CASSRRSDNYGYTF
.	TRBV4-1	TRBJ2-7	CASSPGVMRSSYEQYF
TRBD2	TRBV2	TRBJ2-3	CASKKREGTDTQYF
TRBD2	TRBV4-1	TRBJ2-1	CASSQNTAGGPRGYNEQFF
.	TRBV11-3	TRBJ1-1	CASGRMNTEAFF
TRBD1	TRBV6-1	TRBJ2-3	CASSGTGGIDTQYF
TRBD2	TRBV9	TRBJ2-3	CASSVGGGGTDTQYF
.	TRBV5-6	TRBJ2-5	CASSLGDNQETQYF
.	TRBV7-9	TRBJ2-5	CASSLIQLQETQYF
.	TRBV5-4	TRBJ2-1	CASSLDRYNEQFF
TRBD2	TRBV7-8	TRBJ2-5	CASSSIGTSEQETQYF
.	TRBV7-9	TRBJ1-5	CASSLRGQPQHF
TRBD2	TRBV4-3	TRBJ2-2	CASSQGWGLAEGGELFF
.	TRBV28	TRBJ1-2	CASSLGQSNYGYTF
TRBD2	TRBV7-6	TRBJ2-7	CASSLVGLAGGPGEQYF
TRBD1	TRBV28	TRBJ2-1	CASSRQGAGGGNEQFF
.	TRBV29-1	TRBJ1-1	CSVETGLTAEAFF
.	TRBV5-6	TRBJ1-2	CASSSGNFYGYTF
TRBD2	TRBV27	TRBJ2-3	CASREREGTDTQYF
TRBD2	TRBV15	TRBJ2-1	CATSRGPTAAGGHNEQFF
TRBD1	TRBV7-3	TRBJ2-1	CASSLLEGQGTNEQFF
.	TRBV7-2	TRBJ2-3	CASSLSRSTDTQYF
TRBD1	TRBV27	TRBJ1-1	CASSSPRTGMNTEAFF
TRBD1	TRBV6-5	TRBJ2-7	CASSLTGAPLEQYF
.	TRBV29-1	TRBJ2-1	CSVAPNEQFF
.	TRBV19	TRBJ2-1	CASSATKIAYNEQFF
.	TRBV19	TRBJ1-2	CASSAETGTGYTF
.	TRBV15	TRBJ1-1	CATEGTTANTEAFF
.	TRBV19	TRBJ2-7	CASQRTAGDYEQYF
TRBD1	TRBV6-6	TRBJ2-1	CASMQGGSYNEQFF
.	TRBV19	TRBJ1-3	CASSTNFVVTGNTIYF
.	TRBV6-1	TRBJ2-7	CASSPERTGFYEQYF
.	TRBV5-5	TRBJ2-5	CASSLSDSYWETQYF
TRBD2	TRBV10-3	TRBJ2-1	CASTKRLADDYNEQFF
TRBD2	TRBV5-1	TRBJ2-1	CASSPTVGRGEQFF
.	TRBV28	TRBJ1-1	CASSPSEGTEAFF